This T cell receptor beta chain derives from a study of blood T cell repertoires in COVID-19. Clones were sequenced by immunoSEQ multiplex PCR, and TCRdb holds only the in-frame ones, with some missing. The sample shows approximately 300,000 clones, 87% of them seen only once. The CDR3 is 13 residues long. CDR1 is LNHDA, CDR2 SQIVND, per germline (reference sequence). V lost 4 bases, J lost 4 bases, and 11 bases lay in between. Recovery meant two consecutive negative NP/OP PCR tests, professional clearance, or resolved symptoms. The gene calls are TRBV19 and TRBJ2-7; D may be TRBD1 (6 bases). Sequenced: PBMCs or T cells enriched from blood (not recorded which). This TCR derives from a woman in her thirties who had recovered from COVID-19. In nucleotides, the CDR3 is TGTGCCAGTAGTACTGGGGGCGATTACGAGCAGTACTTC. This codes for CASSTGGDYEQYF.